The 24 T cell receptor beta chains below come from one sample, sequenced in a study of OX40 agonist ivuxolimab in advanced cancers. Clones were read by immunoSEQ multiplex PCR, and TCRdb kept only the in-frame ones, dropping some. The sample holds approximately 20,000 clones, approximately 89% seen once. The specimen comprised CD4+ or CD8+ T cells sorted from blood, sampled in a trial of the OX40 agonist ivuxolimab. These receptors all stem from an adult with an advanced solid tumor such as melanoma, head and neck, liver or kidney cancer.

The gene calls are TRBV19 and TRBJ2-7; D unclear. CDR1 is LNHDA, CDR2 SQIVND, per germline (reference sequence). The CDR3 has 14 residues. Trimming took off 6 bases at V and 0 bases at J, with 12 bases between the two ends. CDR3 in amino acids: CASSRSSDSYEQYF. CDR3 in DNA: TGTGCCAGTAGCAGGTCGAGCGACTCCTACGAGCAGTACTTC.

CDR3 region: CASSWTSGGAAETQYF. DNA for the CDR3: TGTGCCAGCAGCTGGACTAGCGGGGGGGCGGCAGAGACCCAGTACTTC. The rearrangement links TRBV7-9 to TRBJ2-5; 15 positions agree with TRBD2. CDR1 and CDR2 from the germline V gene are SEHNR and FQNEAQ (reference sequence). V was clipped by 4 bases and J by 4 bases; unmatched bases: 4. This CDR3 is 16 amino acids long.

The chain employs TRBV15 and TRBJ2-1; possibly TRBD2 for D (5 bases). The CDR3 is 16 residues long. CDR1 and CDR2 (germline): LNHNV, YYDKDF (reference sequence). Trimming cost V 3 bases and J 3 bases, with 15 bases left between them. The CDR3 DNA sequence: TGTGCCACCAGCAGTGAAACCGGGATCCACTACAATGAGCAGTTCTTC. It translates to CATSSETGIHYNEQFF.

The V gene is TRBV7-9, the J gene TRBJ1-1, with 12 bases that match TRBD1. Germline trimming cut 5 bases from V and 3 bases from J; bases unmatched to any gene: 4. In germline, CDR1 is SEHNR, CDR2 FQNEAQ (reference sequence). The CDR3 contains 15 residues. The CDR3 nucleotides are TGTGCCAGCAGCGGGACAGGGGGCGCGGACACTGAAGCTTTCTTT. As protein: CASSGTGGADTEAFF.

The rearrangement uses TRBV11-2 and TRBJ1-1; D is perhaps TRBD1 (5 bases). The V end lost 0 bases, the J end lost 10 bases, and 15 bases lay between the germline ends. From germline, CDR1 is SGHAT and CDR2 FQNNGV. CDR3 length equals 14 residues. CDR3 DNA sequence: TGTGCCAGCAGCTTAGATCAAGGGCCTGGGGGAGCTTTCTTT. Protein: CASSLDQGPGGAFF.

V usage is TRBV10-3 and J usage is TRBJ1-2; no clear D gene. V lost 2 bases and J lost 4, with 14 bases in between. This CDR3 contains 15 residues. CDR1 is ENHRY and CDR2 is SYGVKD in the germline V gene. This CDR3 is CAISEAQSNLYGYTF. The DNA for the CDR3 is TGTGCCATCAGTGAGGCACAGTCAAACCTCTATGGCTACACCTTC.

The rearrangement links TRBV30 to TRBJ1-2; no clear D gene. The CDR3 length is 15 residues. CDR1 GTSNPN and CDR2 SVGIG come from the germline V gene (reference sequence). The V end lost 6 bases, the J end lost 3 bases, and 20 bases lay between the germline ends. The CDR3 nucleotides are TGTGCCTGCGGTAAACCTCACACACCATACTATGGCTACACCTTC. Protein sequence: CACGKPHTPYYGYTF.

The rearrangement joins TRBV19 to TRBJ2-7; D possibly uses TRBD1 or TRBD2 (5 bases each). Germline V gene data show CDR1 as LNHDA and CDR2 as SQIVND (reference sequence). Between the trimmed V and J ends, which lost 1 base and 5 bases, there was a span of 12 bases. This CDR3 contains 14 residues. As DNA, the CDR3 is TGTGCCAGTAGTATAGCGAGGGGCGGCAACGAGCAGTACTTC. It yields the protein CASSIARGGNEQYF.

The chain uses TRBV19 and TRBJ2-1; TRBD1 aligns across 7 bases. Germline-derived CDR1 and CDR2 are LNHDA and SQIVND (reference sequence). The CDR3 has 15 residues. Losses at the gene ends were 7 bases for V and 7 bases for J; bases not matched to a gene: 13. For the CDR3, the DNA is TGTGCCAGTAACCCGACAGGGTCAGTGGGGAATGAGCAGTTCTTC. Its protein is CASNPTGSVGNEQFF.

The chain joins TRBV5-1 to TRBJ2-7; 8 bases are shared with TRBD1. The length of the CDR3 is 15 residues. V was pared by 4 bases and J by 2 bases, with 8 bases of the junction left unmatched. The germline V gene has CDR1 SGHRS and CDR2 YFSETQ. CDR3 sequence reads: CASSVDRGAAYEQYF. The DNA of the CDR3 is TGCGCCAGCAGCGTAGACAGGGGCGCAGCCTACGAGCAGTACTTC. The variable domain in full, completed from reference TRBV5-1 and TRBJ2-7, reads KAGVTQTPRYLIKTRGQQVTLSCSPISGHRSVSWYQQTPGQGLQFLFEYFSETQRNKGNFPGRFSGRQFSNSRSEMNVSTLELGDSALYLCASSVDRGAAYEQYFGPGTRLTVT.

V and J are TRBV19 and TRBJ2-5; possibly TRBD1 for D (5 bases). The V and J ends lost 0 bases and 3 bases respectively, with 14 bases between them. This CDR3 has 16 residues. From germline, CDR1 is LNHDA and CDR2 SQIVND (reference sequence). Written as DNA, the CDR3 is TGTGCCAGTAGTATAGATATCGCAGGGTTTGAAGAGACCCAGTACTTC. Amino acid sequence: CASSIDIAGFEETQYF.

J is TRBJ2-3 and V is TRBV5-6, with D possibly matching TRBD1 (6 bases). CDR3 length: 13 residues. With 5 bases removed from V and 5 bases from J, the gap between germline ends came to 12 bases. Germline V gene lookup returns CDR1 SGHDT and CDR2 YYEEEE. CDR3 region: CASSPTGIDTQYF. DNA for the CDR3: TGTGCCAGCAGTCCTACAGGGATAGATACGCAGTATTTT.

The chain employs TRBV19 and TRBJ2-2; D unclear. V lost 1 base to trimming and J lost 6 bases, with 6 bases between them. The germline V gene has CDR1 LNHDA and CDR2 SQIVND (reference sequence). The CDR3 sequence is 13 residues long. This CDR3 is CASSIVAAGELFF. The CDR3 DNA follows: TGTGCCAGTAGTATAGTCGCGGCCGGGGAGCTGTTTTTT.

This clone was picked up one time. The rearrangement uses TRBV6-4 and TRBJ2-1; 13 nucleotides line up with TRBD2. The ends lost 2 bases at V and 6 bases at J; junction bases unmatched: 1. This CDR3 contains 15 residues. CDR1 is MRHNA and CDR2 is SNTAGT in the germline V gene. The DNA for the CDR3 is TGTGCCAGCAGTGACACTAGCGGGGGGGCCAATGAGCAGTTCTTC. This sequence encodes CASSDTSGGANEQFF.

The chain couples TRBV29-1 to TRBJ2-2, with D perhaps TRBD2 (5 bases). Trimming removed 3 bases at V and 5 bases at J, with 19 bases between. CDR1 and CDR2 from the germline V gene are SQVTM and ANQGSEA. The CDR3 has 16 amino acids. This CDR3 reads CSVEWSSGVVTGELFF. The CDR3, as DNA: TGCAGCGTTGAGTGGTCTTCCGGGGTTGTAACCGGGGAGCTGTTTTTT.

The chain carries TRBV15 and TRBJ1-5; D may be TRBD1 (6 bases). V lost 6 bases and J 3 bases, leaving 15 bases between the germline ends. The CDR3 runs to 15 residues. The germline V gene has CDR1 LNHNV and CDR2 YYDKDF (reference sequence). The chain's CDR3 is CATREGGRVNQPQHF. The CDR3 DNA reads TGTGCCACCAGAGAGGGGGGGCGAGTCAATCAGCCCCAGCATTTT.

The rearrangement uses TRBV6-1 and TRBJ2-7, with 7 bases identical to TRBD1. Trimming at V came to 2 bases and at J to 6 bases, leaving 10 bases not matched to a gene. The CDR3 runs 15 residues. From germline, CDR1 is MNHNS and CDR2 SASEGT. DNA of the CDR3: TGTGCCAGCAGTGAATTTGGACAGGTGAGGGGCGAGCAGTACTTC. Residues: CASSEFGQVRGEQYF.

A note on this clone: Other DNA sequences within the sample encode an identical CDR3. The J gene is TRBJ2-1, the V gene TRBV6-1; 12 bases line up with TRBD2. After removal of 2 bases from V and 4 bases from J, the junction contained 0 bases not matched to a gene. Germline V CDR1 and CDR2: MNHNS, SASEGT. This CDR3 spans 15 amino acids. CDR3 nucleotide sequence: TGTGCCAGCAGTGAACTAGCGGGGGGGTACAATGAGCAGTTCTTC. Translation: CASSELAGGYNEQFF.

The V call is TRBV6-1, the J call TRBJ2-7, with 8 bases lining up with TRBD2. CDR3 size: 13 residues. Losses at the gene ends were 10 bases for V and 3 bases for J; bases not matched to a gene: 8. In germline, CDR1 is MNHNS, CDR2 SASEGT. The CDR3 region has the DNA TGTGCCATAGACGGGGGGGCCTTCTACGAGCAGTACTTC. It encodes CAIDGGAFYEQYF.

The chain recombines TRBV27 with TRBJ2-1, with unresolved D. From germline, CDR1 is MNHEY and CDR2 SMNVEV (reference sequence). The CDR3 runs to 14 residues. Trimming stripped 0 bases from V and 7 bases from J, with 10 bases between. The CDR3 loop is CASSLSPTVNEQFF. DNA of the CDR3: TGTGCCAGCAGTTTATCCCCTACAGTAAATGAGCAGTTCTTC.

This clone was counted only a few times. V and J are TRBV10-1 and TRBJ2-7; 8 nucleotides match TRBD1. The CDR3 extends over 14 amino acids. V dropped 2 bases and J dropped 5; count of bases not matched to a gene: 5. Germline V CDR1 and CDR2: WNHNN, SYGVQD (reference sequence). In DNA, the CDR3 is TGCGCCAGCAGTGAGGGGGACAGGTTAGACGAGCAGTACTTC. As protein: CASSEGDRLDEQYF.

The chain is built from TRBV4-1 and TRBJ2-7, with TRBD1 as a possible D gene (5 bases). The CDR3 spans 15 residues. The V end lost 1 base, the J end lost 4 bases, and 14 bases lay between the germline ends. Germline V gene data show CDR1 as MGHRA and CDR2 as YSYEKL. CDR3 loop: CASSQGYSTVYEQYF. The DNA for the CDR3 is TGCGCCAGCAGCCAAGGATACTCGACAGTTTACGAGCAGTACTTC.

This sequence joins TRBV28 and TRBJ2-5; TRBD1 aligns across 8 bases. CDR3 length: 15 residues. V was clipped by 6 bases and J by 4 bases; unmatched bases: 10. Germline V gene sequence: CDR1 MDHEN, CDR2 SYDVKM. The CDR3 loop is CASSFEGRGRETQYF. In DNA form, the CDR3 reads TGTGCCAGCAGCTTCGAAGGCAGGGGGCGAGAGACCCAGTACTTC.

This clone has just a few counts. The chain joins TRBV5-1 to TRBJ2-3, with a possible D match to TRBD2 (5 bases). In germline, CDR1 is SGHRS, CDR2 YFSETQ. This CDR3 spans 14 amino acids. V was pared by 8 bases and J by 4 bases, with 17 bases between. CDR3 sequence reads: CASRAATRADTQYF. DNA of the CDR3: TGCGCCAGTAGAGCGGCGACAAGGGCAGATACGCAGTATTTT.